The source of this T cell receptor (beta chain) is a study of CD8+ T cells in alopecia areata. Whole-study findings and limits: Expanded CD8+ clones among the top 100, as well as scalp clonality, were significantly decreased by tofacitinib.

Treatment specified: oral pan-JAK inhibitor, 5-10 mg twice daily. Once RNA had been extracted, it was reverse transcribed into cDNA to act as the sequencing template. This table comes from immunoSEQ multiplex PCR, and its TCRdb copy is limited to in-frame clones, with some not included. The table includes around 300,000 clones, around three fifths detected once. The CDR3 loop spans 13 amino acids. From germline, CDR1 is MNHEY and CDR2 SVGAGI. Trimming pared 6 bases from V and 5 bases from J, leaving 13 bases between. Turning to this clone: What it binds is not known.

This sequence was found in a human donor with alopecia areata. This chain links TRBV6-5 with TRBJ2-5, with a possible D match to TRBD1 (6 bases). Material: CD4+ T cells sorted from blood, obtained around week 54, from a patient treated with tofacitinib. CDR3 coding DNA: TGTGCCAGCAGAAAGACAGGCGTGGAGACCCAGTACTTC. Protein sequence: CASRKTGVETQYF.